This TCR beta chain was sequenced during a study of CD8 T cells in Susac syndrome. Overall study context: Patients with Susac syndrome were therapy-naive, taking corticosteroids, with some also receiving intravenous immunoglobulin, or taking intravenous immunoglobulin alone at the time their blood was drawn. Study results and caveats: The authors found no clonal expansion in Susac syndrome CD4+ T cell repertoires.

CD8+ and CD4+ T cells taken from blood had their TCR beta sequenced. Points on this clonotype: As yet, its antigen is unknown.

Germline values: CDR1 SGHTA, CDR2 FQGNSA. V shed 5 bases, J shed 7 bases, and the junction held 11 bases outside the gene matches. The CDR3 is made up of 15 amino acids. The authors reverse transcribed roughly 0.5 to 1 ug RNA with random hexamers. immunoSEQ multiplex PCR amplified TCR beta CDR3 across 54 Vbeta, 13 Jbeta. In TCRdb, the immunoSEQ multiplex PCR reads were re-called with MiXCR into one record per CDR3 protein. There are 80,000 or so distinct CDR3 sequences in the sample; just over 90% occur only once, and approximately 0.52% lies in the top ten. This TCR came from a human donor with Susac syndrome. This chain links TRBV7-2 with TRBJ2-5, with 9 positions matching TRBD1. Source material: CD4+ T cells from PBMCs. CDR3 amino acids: CASSMGQGSRGTQYF. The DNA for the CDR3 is TGTGCCAGCAGCATGGGACAGGGATCGCGCGGGACCCAGTACTTC.